A selection of T cell receptor beta chains follows, all from one sample in a study of regulatory T cells in long-lasting Graves disease. TCRdb re-derived calls from the multiplex PCR reads in MiXCR, one entry per CDR3 protein. Of roughly 520,000 distinct CDR3 sequences listed, 12% are singletons. The sample also formed part of further work on T cells in Graves' hyperthyroidism and ophthalmopathy.

Sample: peripheral blood mononuclear cells (PBMCs), taken at new diagnosis, from a patient treated with antithyroid drugs. The receptors shown here come from a woman aged 25 to 45 with Graves disease. CDR3s include the opening cysteine and the closing phenylalanine or tryptophan. D genes are given only for firm matches. A row's size may be missing; if present it is once, few, many or a size class.

J,size,D,V,CDR3,DNA
TRBJ2-7,many,TRBD1,TRBV13,CASSPSGQGTYEQYF,TGTGCCAGCAGTCCCTCCGGACAGGGGACCTACGAGCAGTACTTC
TRBJ2-2,few,.,TRBV29-1,CSVATNTGELFF,TGCAGCGTCGCCACAAACACCGGGGAGCTGTTTTTT
TRBJ2-7,.,.,TRBV18,CASSRDVWLGEQYF,TGTGCCAGCTCCAGGGACGTCTGGTTAGGGGAGCAGTACTTC
TRBJ2-3,many,.,TRBV7-2,CASSRQGSDTQYF,TGTGCCAGCAGCAGGCAGGGTTCAGATACGCAGTATTTT
TRBJ1-2,many,.,TRBV29-1,CSVEDHRQNGYTF,TGCAGCGTTGAAGATCACCGACAGAATGGCTACACCTTC
TRBJ2-4,few,TRBD2,TRBV30,CAWSVVLGSGRPIAKNIQYF,TGTGCCTGGAGTGTAGTCTTAGGTAGCGGGAGGCCGATAGCCAAAAACATTCAGTACTTC
TRBJ2-5,.,TRBD1,TRBV24-1,CATSDYRGPGETQYF,TGTGCCACCAGTGATTACAGGGGGCCAGGAGAGACCCAGTACTTC
TRBJ1-1,few,.,TRBV2,CASSRVIPGTTEAFF,TGTGCCAGCAGTCGAGTCATACCAGGGACCACTGAAGCTTTCTTT
TRBJ1-5,few,TRBD1,TRBV7-8,CASSSGQGYRNQPQHF,TGTGCCAGCAGCTCCGGACAGGGCTACCGCAATCAGCCCCAGCATTTT
TRBJ1-1,many,.,TRBV3-1,CASSQVDRAEAFF,TGTGCCAGCAGCCAAGTTGACCGAGCTGAAGCTTTCTTT
TRBJ2-3,many,TRBD2,TRBV4-1,CASSPTSGVGTDTQYF,TGCGCCAGCAGCCCTACTAGCGGAGTAGGCACAGATACGCAGTATTTT
TRBJ2-7,many,TRBD2,TRBV5-6,CASSLGGGSTYEQYF,TGTGCCAGCAGCTTGGGCGGCGGGAGCACCTACGAGCAGTACTTC
TRBJ2-6,many,.,TRBV2,CASSRYRSGSGANVLTF,TGTGCCAGCAGTCGATACCGATCAGGGTCTGGGGCCAACGTCCTGACTTTC
TRBJ2-3,few,TRBD2,TRBV18,CASSPPGTSNKRTSTDTQYF,TGTGCCAGCTCACCACCCGGGACTAGCAACAAACGAACTAGCACAGATACGCAGTATTTT
TRBJ2-3,.,TRBD2,TRBV25-1,CASSVVGGRADTQYF,TGTGCCAGCAGTGTAGTCGGCGGGAGGGCAGATACGCAGTATTTT
TRBJ2-4,few,TRBD1,TRBV27,CASSLSPGTGDRIQYF,TGTGCCAGCAGTTTATCGCCCGGGACAGGGGATCGTATTCAGTACTTC
TRBJ1-1,many,TRBD1,TRBV2,CASSGDRDRVNTEAFF,TGTGCCAGCAGTGGCGACAGGGATCGGGTGAACACTGAAGCTTTCTTT
TRBJ2-7,many,.,TRBV28,CASSKYEQYF,TGTGCCAGCAGCAAGTACGAGCAGTACTTC
TRBJ2-7,many,.,TRBV5-1,CASSLGWGLYEQYF,TGCGCCAGCAGCTTGGGATGGGGACTCTACGAGCAGTACTTC
TRBJ1-2,.,.,TRBV9,CASSTGTPGPFGYTF,TGTGCCAGCAGCACAGGGACCCCGGGGCCCTTCGGCTACACCTTC
TRBJ1-5,.,TRBD1,TRBV20-1,CSAPGTGAGQPQHF,TGCAGTGCACCAGGGACAGGGGCGGGTCAGCCCCAGCATTTT
TRBJ1-5,few,.,TRBV19,CASRTRAGDQPQHF,TGTGCCAGTAGGACTCGGGCAGGGGATCAGCCCCAGCATTTT
TRBJ1-6,many,.,TRBV6-5,CASSYSGKLGSYNSPLHF,TGTGCCAGCAGTTACTCCGGGAAACTTGGTTCCTATAATTCACCCCTCCACTTT
TRBJ2-3,many,.,TRBV30,CAWSVMGITDTQYF,TGTGCCTGGAGTGTAATGGGAATCACAGATACGCAGTATTTT
TRBJ1-1,many,.,TRBV12-3/TRBV12-4,CASMQVLMNTEAFF,TGTGCCAGCATGCAGGTACTAATGAACACTGAAGCTTTCTTT
TRBJ2-1,few,.,TRBV5-6,CASSLATYRSYNEQFF,TGTGCCAGCAGCTTGGCGACCTACCGTTCCTACAATGAGCAGTTCTTC
TRBJ1-1,many,.,TRBV11-2,CASSLDLSWAAEAFF,TGTGCCAGCAGCTTAGACCTATCTTGGGCAGCTGAAGCTTTCTTT
TRBJ1-5,many,TRBD1,TRBV6-1,CASRGTNTGGRNQPQHF,TGTGCCAGCAGGGGTACCAACACAGGGGGCAGGAATCAGCCCCAGCATTTT
TRBJ2-7,many,.,TRBV29-1,CSVEGSSYEQYF,TGCAGCGTTGAAGGGAGCTCCTACGAGCAGTACTTC
TRBJ2-7,many,TRBD1,TRBV7-8,CASSLGQGRYEQYF,TGTGCCAGCAGCTTGGGACAGGGGAGGTACGAGCAGTACTTC
TRBJ2-7,.,TRBD2,TRBV7-2,CASSPASGRISYEQYF,TGTGCCAGCAGCCCGGCCAGCGGGAGAATCTCCTACGAGCAGTACTTC
TRBJ2-7,few,TRBD1,TRBV29-1,CSVEDMDRGYEQYF,TGCAGCGTTGAAGATATGGACAGGGGCTACGAGCAGTACTTC
TRBJ1-5,many,.,TRBV20-1,CSAGGGGTQPQHF,TGCAGTGCGGGGGGCGGGGGGACTCAGCCCCAGCATTTT
TRBJ1-4,few,.,TRBV6-1,CATKSGLTNEKLFF,TGTGCCACAAAGTCGGGGCTTACTAATGAAAAACTGTTTTTT
TRBJ1-2,many,.,TRBV24-1,CATSDFRTNYGYTF,TGTGCCACCAGTGATTTCAGGACCAACTATGGCTACACCTTC
TRBJ1-2,many,.,TRBV6-1,CASSHHDPAHWRYTF,TGTGCCAGCAGCCACCACGATCCTGCCCATTGGCGCTACACCTTC
TRBJ2-3,.,.,TRBV2,CASKGGSTDTQYF,TGTGCCAGCAAGGGCGGTAGCACAGATACGCAGTATTTT
TRBJ2-1,many,.,TRBV20-1,CSARGGNSYNEQFF,TGCAGTGCTAGGGGGGGTAACTCCTACAATGAGCAGTTCTTC
TRBJ2-1,many,.,TRBV30,CAWSGQLVKGNEQFF,TGTGCCTGGAGTGGACAGTTGGTAAAAGGGAATGAGCAGTTCTTC
TRBJ2-2,many,.,TRBV19,CASSIGMNTGELFF,TGTGCCAGTAGTATTGGGATGAACACCGGGGAGCTGTTTTTT
TRBJ2-7,.,.,TRBV7-3,CASSLVLIVGVNPYEQYF,TGTGCCAGCAGCTTAGTATTGATAGTAGGAGTTAATCCCTACGAGCAGTACTTC
TRBJ2-4,.,.,TRBV28,CASSHGGPGSKNIQYF,TGTGCCAGCAGTCATGGAGGGCCCGGTTCCAAAAACATTCAGTACTTC
TRBJ1-2,few,TRBD1,TRBV9,CASSAATFAQGGRSGYTF,TGTGCCAGCAGCGCCGCTACCTTCGCCCAGGGGGGTCGTAGCGGCTACACCTTC